This entry features one T cell receptor (beta chain) sequence. Germline V gives CDR1 MNHEY, CDR2 SVGAGI. This CDR3 spans 14 amino acids. The germline V and J ends were trimmed by 5 bases and 1 base, with 11 bases remaining between them. Data came from immunoSEQ multiplex PCR; TCRdb stores just in-frame clones and leaves some out. The data contain over 90,000 clones, 75% to 85% of them singletons. The Seattle site enrolled patients during active infection and followed them longitudinally. The entry originates in a study of blood T cell repertoires in COVID-19. Study-wide background: Acute-phase and convalescent COVID-19 samples originated in the United States, Italy and Spain.

The TCR originated in a man older than 75 with COVID-19, enrolled during active disease. The material sequenced was peripheral blood. The chain uses TRBV6-5 and TRBJ1-1; D is perhaps TRBD1 (6 bases). The CDR3 sequence is CASSPQGENTEAFF. CDR3 bases: TGTGCCAGCAGTCCACAGGGAGAGAACACTGAAGCTTTCTTT.